This TCR beta chain came from a study of CD4 T cells in relation to SARS-CoV-2 and coronaviruses. Study observations and caveats: Samples before the pandemic and after infection were not matched within any donor.

Before the COVID-19 pandemic, during about 2010-2018, CD4+ T cells were taken from unexposed donors. CDR1 and CDR2 (germline): MDHEN, SYDVKM. V was clipped by 6 bases and J by 6 bases, with 11 bases between them. The CDR3 is 12 residues long. Clones were sequenced by immunoSEQ multiplex PCR, and TCRdb holds only the in-frame ones, with some missing. The sample has 55,000 to 70,000 clones, roughly 93% seen once. As for this clone: Its antigen is undetermined.

The TCR was taken from a human donor in good health. This chain links TRBV28 with TRBJ1-2; D remains unclear. Sequencing input: naive CD4+ T cells from PBMCs. Noted subset: naive CD4+ T cells isolated by negative enrichment. CDR3 sequence reads: CASSIPRDGYTF. The CDR3 DNA sequence: TGTGCCAGCAGCATCCCCCGGGATGGCTACACCTTC.